The 10 T cell receptor beta chains below come from one sample, sequenced in a study of T cell responses to AZD1222 COVID-19 vaccine. Produced via immunoSEQ multiplex PCR; TCRdb's table is partial and in-frame only. The sample yields roughly 130,000 clones, 92% seen once. Source: peripheral blood, taken on day 0 of AZD1222 vaccination. These TCRs come from an adult in good health.

The rearrangement links TRBV5-5 to TRBJ2-1; 14 bases fit TRBD2. CDR1 is SGHKS and CDR2 is YYEKEE in the germline V gene (reference sequence). This CDR3 spans 18 amino acids. J lost 1 base, V lost 5 bases, and 8 bases had no gene match. The CDR3 protein is CASRPGTSGRGSYNEQFF. The CDR3 coding sequence is TGTGCCAGCAGGCCCGGGACTAGCGGGAGAGGGTCCTACAATGAGCAGTTCTTC.

V is TRBV6-4 and J is TRBJ2-7, with 8 bases that match TRBD1. From germline, CDR1 is MRHNA and CDR2 SNTAGT. The CDR3 contains 15 residues. V gave up 6 bases and J gave up 3 bases; unmatched junction bases: 10. This CDR3 reads CASSKPRQGSYEQYF. As DNA, the CDR3 is TGTGCCAGCAGCAAACCTAGACAGGGGAGCTACGAGCAGTACTTC.

This chain connects TRBV14 to TRBJ2-1, with D perhaps matching TRBD2 (6 bases). CDR3 length: 15 residues. Deletions cut 3 bases from V and 4 bases from J, with 13 bases between. CDR1 is SGHDN, CDR2 FVKESK, per germline. The CDR3 loop is CASSHGGGRYNEQFF. The CDR3 DNA reads TGTGCCAGCAGCCACGGAGGAGGGCGTTACAATGAGCAGTTCTTC.

The V gene is TRBV19, the J gene TRBJ1-1; tentative D call: TRBD1 (5 bases). CDR3 length equals 12 residues. Trimming cost V 5 bases and J 3 bases, with 7 bases left between them. Germline CDR1 reads LNHDA; CDR2 reads SQIVND (reference sequence). Here the CDR3 reads CASSLGHTEAFF. CDR3 nucleotides: TGTGCCAGTAGTCTGGGGCACACTGAAGCTTTCTTT.

The V gene is TRBV28, the J gene TRBJ2-5, with 8 bases identical to TRBD1. V was clipped by 3 bases and J by 5 bases; unmatched bases: 14. Germline loops: CDR1 MDHEN, CDR2 SYDVKM. CDR3 length equals 17 residues. The CDR3 is CASSFDTGQGAGETQYF. The CDR3, as DNA: TGTGCCAGCAGTTTCGATACGGGGCAGGGGGCAGGGGAGACCCAGTACTTC. Using reference TRBV28 and TRBJ2-5 for the parts outside the CDR3, the full variable domain is DVKVTQSSRYLVKRTGEKVFLECVQDMDHENMFWYRQDPGLGLRLIYFSYDVKMKEKGDIPEGYSVSREKKERFSLILESASTNQTSMYLCASSFDTGQGAGETQYFGPGTRLLVL.

The rearrangement joins TRBV28 to TRBJ1-5; no definite D call. The V and J ends lost 2 bases and 4 bases respectively, with 12 bases between them. The CDR3 has 15 amino acids. Germline values: CDR1 MDHEN, CDR2 SYDVKM. Here the CDR3 DNA reads TGTGCCAGCAGTTTAATAGGTCAGCTAAATCAGCCCCAGCATTTT. Translated, it gives CASSLIGQLNQPQHF.

The sample holds one count of this clone. The gene calls are TRBV5-6 and TRBJ2-3; 11 bases align to TRBD2. V lost 7 bases, J lost 5 bases, and 12 bases stayed unmatched. CDR1 is SGHDT, CDR2 YYEEEE, per germline. The CDR3 totals 16 residues. The CDR3: CASRLAGGTLGDTQYF. The CDR3 DNA reads as TGTGCCAGCCGGTTAGCGGGAGGGACTTTGGGAGATACGCAGTATTTT.

CDR3 in amino acids: CASSTRTARETQYF. CDR3 nucleotides: TGTGCCAGCAGCACCCGGACCGCCCGGGAGACCCAGTACTTC. The chain links TRBV7-8 to TRBJ2-5, with no clear D. The CDR3 sequence is 14 residues long. V was clipped by 5 bases and J by 5 bases, with 15 bases between them. CDR1 SGHVS and CDR2 FQNEAQ come from the germline V gene. Full variable domain (rest looked up from reference TRBV7-8 and TRBJ2-5): GAGVSQSPRYKVAKRGQDVALRCDPISGHVSLFWYQQALGQGPEFLTYFQNEAQLDKSGLPSDRFFAERPEGSVSTLKIQRTQQEDSAVYLCASSTRTARETQYFGPGTRLLVL.

The chain carries TRBV6-5 and TRBJ1-2; perhaps TRBD1 as D (6 bases). In germline, CDR1 is MNHEY, CDR2 SVGAGI. CDR3 length: 12 residues. Trimming took 5 bases from V and 4 from J, leaving 8 bases between them. As DNA, the CDR3 is TGTGCCAGCAGTCCGGACAGCTATGGCTACACCTTC. It codes for CASSPDSYGYTF.

This rearrangement joins TRBV4-1 to TRBJ1-6; no reliable D call. The CDR3 has 17 amino acids. Germline V gives CDR1 MGHRA, CDR2 YSYEKL. The V gene lost 2 bases and the J gene lost 3 bases, with 14 bases spanning the gap. CDR3 region: CASSQLSLPSYNSPLHF. The CDR3 DNA follows: TGCGCCAGCAGCCAACTTTCCCTGCCCAGCTATAATTCACCCCTCCACTTT.